This TCR beta chain was sequenced during a study of regulatory T cells in long-lasting Graves disease (dated by TCRdb to about 2021). Background for the entire study: Antithyroid drugs had been taken for less than 3 months by newly diagnosed Graves' disease patients. Persistent Graves' disease patients were compared with newly diagnosed Graves' disease patients by peripheral blood TCR sequencing and RNA sequencing. The study was conducted in China and was registered as a clinical trial. TCR sequencing covered about 13 persistent and roughly 20 newly diagnosed Graves' disease patients, some 33 samples in total.

Per the publication, the time point label means: newly diagnosed GD, antithyroid drugs for less than 3 months. RNA was extracted from PBMCs in TRIzol for both TCR sequencing and RNA sequencing. The diagnosis of Graves' disease was made according to American Thyroid Association guidelines. Patients were recruited from an endocrinology department in Xi'an, China. Each patient gave around 9 milliliters of peripheral blood, collected in an EDTA anticoagulant tube. Ficoll Paque Plus density gradient separation was used to isolate PBMCs, and no further T cell sorting was done. An Agilent 2100 Bioanalyzer and agarose gel were used to check RNA quality, and a NanoDrop 2000 was used to measure RNA concentration. Summary of the overall study and its limitations: The small sample size was acknowledged by the authors as a limitation that may reduce accuracy. Sequencing and analysis were limited to the TCR beta chain. TRBV28, TRBJ1-2 and TRBJ2-5 were preferentially used in persistent disease, while TRBV20-1 and TRBJ2-1 were favored in newly diagnosed disease. Compared with newly diagnosed patients, persistent Graves' disease patients had lower TCR Shannon entropy and fewer highly expanded clones, which suggests clonal expansion. Because the primary lesion, thyroid tissue, could not be accessed, the study looked at peripheral blood alone. More public clonotypes were shared among persistent patients (around 2,600) than among newly diagnosed patients (more than 900).

Details on this clonotype: Its antigen has not been determined. The input lacks base qualities; no much larger clone sits a single base away.

Reading the germline V gene gives CDR1 SGHTA and CDR2 FQGNSA. V and J are truncated by 6 bases and 5 bases respectively, leaving an intervening sequence of 14 bases. Including cysteine and phenylalanine, the CDR3 has 15 amino acids. Left in the record is the CDR3 DNA by itself, 45 bases read in frame from the first base. The protocol used for the library was multiplex PCR. Reads for this sample came from an Illumina HiSeq 4000. iRepertoire HTBI primers and Arm-PCR amplification of CDR3 regions were used to construct TCR beta libraries. Before sequencing, the PCR products went through gel purification. Regarding the original processing steps: Gene usage analysis of CDR3 amino acid clonotypes relied on the roughly 64 TRBV and 14 TRBJ segments identified across samples. COPE and FqMerger were used to merge the filtered high-quality paired reads into contigs. BLAST was used to align contigs to the IMGT TRBV, TRBD and TRBJ reference genes, and CDR3 was defined following IMGT. Clonotypes above 0.1% frequency were classified as highly expanded clones. Shannon entropy served as the measure of repertoire diversity, while the Gini coefficient captured V-J evenness. A clonotype was considered public if more than one individual shared it. TCRdb itself trimmed the public reads at Q25 with fastp, ran MiXCR and retained productive beta chains. A single entry per CDR3 protein holds the most common genes and DNA from its merged rows. These V and J calls originate from TCRdb's pipeline instead of the authors' own analysis. The sample table holds approximately 400,000 distinct CDR3 sequences, of which about 12% were seen once. The ten largest clonotypes hold about 20% of the sample.

The data were also submitted as part of a second study, on T cells in Graves' hyperthyroidism and ophthalmopathy. Drawing on the second study: A patient counted as having stable Graves' hyperthyroidism if no progression to ophthalmopathy occurred over 18 months of follow-up. Hyperthyroidism patients were newly diagnosed, with disease duration under 2 months, and aged 18 to 65 years. The study excluded patients with uncontrolled infections, other autoimmune diseases, pregnancy or lactation. Clinical symptoms, serum thyroxine and TRAb, thyroid ultrasound, and orbital computed tomography formed the basis for the diagnoses. A first-round RT-PCR of the TCR CDR3 used the HTBI primer set with the Qiagen OneStep RT-PCR kit. Most expanded thyroid clonotypes (frequency above 0.001) were also detected in blood, suggesting blood repertoires may reflect thyroid immune responses. A 13 V-J signature model separated ophthalmopathy from stable hyperthyroidism, with around 90% sensitivity and about 81% specificity in cross-validation and 80%/75% in testing. In validation, progression to ophthalmopathy was predicted by the model with around 70% sensitivity and 72% to 85% specificity, a median of about 6 months before onset. TCR V-J signatures able to tell the groups apart were searched for in a discovery cohort of 100 patients, of whom around 42 had Graves' ophthalmopathy and about 60 had stable Graves' hyperthyroidism. Prospective prediction of ophthalmopathy was tested in an independent validation cohort of approximately 19 hyperthyroidism patients and around 16 patients who later progressed to ophthalmopathy. The roughly 91 discovery patients were randomly divided into training and test sets at a 7:3 ratio. Thyroid tissue and blood T-cell repertoires from six Graves' hyperthyroidism patients were also compared in the study. After sampling, hyperthyroidism patients received methimazole starting at 30 mg daily, and ophthalmopathy patients received high-dose intravenous methylprednisolone. Libraries were constructed in a second round of multiplex PCR, after which size selection and purification were performed. Sequencing of the libraries was done on an Illumina HiSeq2000 using paired-end 100 bp reads. SOAPnuke was used to process the raw data, with reads discarded if the reads contained adapters or uncalled bases, had a mean Phred below 15, or lacked an exact constant-primer or identifier match. High-quality paired reads were merged with COPE v1.2.5, and unique nucleotide sequences were defined as clonotypes. Clonotypes were aligned to IMGT TRBV, TRBD and TRBJ reference segments using MiTCR v1.1. Analysis was restricted to V-J combinations with a frequency above 0.0001, which covered 99.2% of repertoires. A TCS score was defined as the ratio between F50 (clonal expansion) and ExV (chaos), using BLOSUM62-based TCRdist between CDR3 peptides within each V-J. Welch's t-statistics and random forest reduced roughly 540 V-J features to 10 to 15, which were used in a naive Bayes classifier (R e1071). Sample size was not statistically predetermined, and blinding of investigators to group allocation was not performed. TCR Vbeta CDR3 sequencing of some 140 peripheral blood samples (43 ophthalmopathy, about 74 hyperthyroidism and roughly 17 progressor patients) is reported in the paper.

This receptor chain uses TRBV7-2 and TRBJ1-6; a weak D assignment points to TRBD1 (6 bases agree). The receptor comes from a woman between 18 and 29 years old with Graves disease. Donor details come from another sample of the same person, matched by shared clones. The sample in question was peripheral blood mononuclear cells (PBMCs), obtained at new diagnosis, from a patient treated with antithyroid drugs. In nucleotide form, the sequence is TGTGCCAGCAGTGGGGGGTGGACAGATAATTCACCCCTCCACTTT. This is translated as CASSGGWTDNSPLHF.